This is a list of T cell receptor beta chains from one sample in a study of blood T cell repertoires in COVID-19. The table came from immunoSEQ multiplex PCR; TCRdb's copy has only in-frame clones and leaves some out. Of some 69,000 clones listed, approximately 80% were seen once; the top ten hold 2.5%. The sequenced sample was peripheral blood. Receptors were obtained from an elderly man with active or convalescent COVID-19. Both conserved end residues are part of each CDR3. D genes are given only for firm matches. A row's size may be missing; if present it is once, few, many or a size class.

J: TRBJ1-1; D: .; size: .; V: TRBV30; DNA: TGTGCCTGGAGTCTAGTTAGCGCTGAAGCTTTCTTT; CDR3: CAWSLVSAEAFF
J: TRBJ2-3; D: TRBD1; size: .; V: TRBV11-2; DNA: TGTGCCAGCAGCTTACAACCCAGGGGGAGCACAGATACGCAGTATTTT; CDR3: CASSLQPRGSTDTQYF
J: TRBJ2-3; D: TRBD1; size: .; V: TRBV7-9; DNA: TGTGCCAGCAGCTCCGGGACAGGGGCCGCAGATACGCAGTATTTT; CDR3: CASSSGTGAADTQYF
J: TRBJ2-2; D: .; size: .; V: TRBV30; DNA: TGTGCCTGGAGTGTACTCGAGGCCCCCGGGGAGCTGTTTTTT; CDR3: CAWSVLEAPGELFF
J: TRBJ2-2; D: TRBD1; size: .; V: TRBV4-2; DNA: TGTGCCAGCACTCAGGGACAGGGGAACACCGGGGAGCTGTTTTTT; CDR3: CASTQGQGNTGELFF
J: TRBJ1-6; D: .; size: .; V: TRBV10-3; DNA: TGTGCCATCAGTGGTACCGGGAGTAATTCACCCCTCCACTTT; CDR3: CAISGTGSNSPLHF
J: TRBJ1-2; D: .; size: .; V: TRBV18; DNA: TGTGCCAGTTCACTAGGGGCTGGGGGCTACACCTTC; CDR3: CASSLGAGGYTF
J: TRBJ2-7; D: TRBD2; size: .; V: TRBV6-5; DNA: TGTGCCAGCAGTAAGGGACTAACCTACGAGCAGTACTTC; CDR3: CASSKGLTYEQYF
J: TRBJ1-2; D: .; size: once; V: TRBV28; DNA: TGTGCCAGCGATTCATATTCGGTTGGTGGCTACACCTTC; CDR3: CASDSYSVGGYTF
J: TRBJ1-1; D: .; size: .; V: TRBV7-9; DNA: TGTGCCAGCAGCGTCCGTAACACTGAAGCTTTCTTT; CDR3: CASSVRNTEAFF
J: TRBJ2-1; D: TRBD2; size: .; V: TRBV4-1; DNA: TGCGCCAGCAGCCAGTTAAGACTAGCGGGGGGTTACAATGAGCAGTTCTTC; CDR3: CASSQLRLAGGYNEQFF
J: TRBJ2-5; D: TRBD1; size: .; V: TRBV7-2; DNA: TGTGCCAGCAGCTTAAGGGGACAGGGTGGGGAGACCCAGTACTTC; CDR3: CASSLRGQGGETQYF
J: TRBJ1-4; D: .; size: .; V: TRBV28; DNA: TGTGCCAGCAGTTTTTCAGTGGGGAGTCTGTTTTTT; CDR3: CASSFSVGSLFF
J: TRBJ2-7; D: .; size: .; V: TRBV5-1; DNA: TGCGCCAGCAGCTTTTGGGCAGCCAACGAGCAGTACTTC; CDR3: CASSFWAANEQYF
J: TRBJ1-5; D: TRBD1; size: once; V: TRBV30; DNA: TGTGCCTGGAGTGTAACAGGGGCAAGTCCCGATCAGCCCCAGCATTTT; CDR3: CAWSVTGASPDQPQHF
J: TRBJ1-1; D: .; size: .; V: TRBV21-1; DNA: TGTGCCAGCAGCTCCCTCGGAGCGTTAATGAACACTGAAGCTTTCTTT; CDR3: CASSSLGALMNTEAFF
J: TRBJ1-1; D: TRBD1; size: .; V: TRBV9; DNA: TGTGCCAGCAGCACCAGACAGGGCGGGACTGAAGCTTTCTTT; CDR3: CASSTRQGGTEAFF
J: TRBJ1-5; D: TRBD1; size: .; V: TRBV6-5; DNA: TGTGCCAGCATTTGGACAGGGGGCTGGGGTCAGCCCCAGCATTTT; CDR3: CASIWTGGWGQPQHF
J: TRBJ2-3; D: TRBD1; size: .; V: TRBV7-9; DNA: TGTGCCAGCAGCCAGGGACAGGGGGCGATTCATTATACGCAGTATTTT; CDR3: CASSQGQGAIHYTQYF
J: TRBJ2-7; D: .; size: .; V: TRBV5-1; DNA: TGCGCCAGCAGCACAGGGCCCTACGAGCAGTACTTC; CDR3: CASSTGPYEQYF
J: TRBJ1-6; D: TRBD1; size: few; V: TRBV4-1; DNA: TGCGCCAGCAGCCAATCCGGGACAGGGCTTAATTCACCCCTCCACTTT; CDR3: CASSQSGTGLNSPLHF
J: TRBJ1-2; D: .; size: .; V: TRBV19; DNA: TGTGCCAGTAAGGCAGGGCTTGGTGGCTACACCTTC; CDR3: CASKAGLGGYTF
J: TRBJ2-6; D: .; size: .; V: TRBV5-4; DNA: TGTGCCAGCAGCTTGGCCCCAGGTTCTGGGGCCAACGTCCTGACTTTC; CDR3: CASSLAPGSGANVLTF
J: TRBJ2-1; D: TRBD1; size: .; V: TRBV19; DNA: TGTGCCAGTAGTAGCCGGGACAGGGACAATGAGCAGTTCTTC; CDR3: CASSSRDRDNEQFF
J: TRBJ2-7; D: .; size: .; V: TRBV30; DNA: TGTGCCTGGGAGCACTCCTACGAGCAGTACTTC; CDR3: CAWEHSYEQYF
J: TRBJ1-2; D: .; size: .; V: TRBV6-6; DNA: TGTGCCAGCAGTCGATCCGGGACACTTAACTATGGCTACACCTTC; CDR3: CASSRSGTLNYGYTF
J: TRBJ2-3; D: TRBD2; size: medium-sized; V: TRBV5-1; DNA: TGCGCCAGCAGCTTCCTAGCGGGGGTTGGAGATACGCAGTATTTT; CDR3: CASSFLAGVGDTQYF
J: TRBJ1-5; D: TRBD1; size: .; V: TRBV10-3; DNA: TGTGCCATCAGTGAAAGATGGACAGGGCGATACAATCAGCCCCAGCATTTT; CDR3: CAISERWTGRYNQPQHF